This passage covers 27 T cell receptor beta chains from one sample sequenced in a study of blood T cell repertoires in COVID-19. TCRdb's copy holds only in-frame clones and misses some; the assay was immunoSEQ multiplex PCR. The profile shows about 290,000 clones, about nine tenths of them singletons. Sequenced input: peripheral blood. Source of these receptors: a woman aged 25-40 years with COVID-19, enrolled during active disease.

V gene TRBV3-1 (or the pseudogene TRBV3-2) combines with J gene TRBJ1-6, with 8 bases identical to TRBD1. Germline V gives CDR1 LGHDT, CDR2 YNNKEL (reference sequence). This CDR3 has 15 residues. Trimming removed 2 bases from V and 9 bases from J; junction bases left unmatched: 6. The CDR3 DNA is TGTGCCAGCAGCCAACCGACAGGGGTTAGTTCACCCCTCCACTTT. Protein sequence: CASSQPTGVSSPLHF.

This chain connects TRBV7-9 to TRBJ2-3, with D maybe TRBD2 (5 bases). Germline lookup yields CDR1 SEHNR and CDR2 FQNEAQ (reference sequence). The CDR3 sequence is 13 residues long. Trimming pared 10 bases from V and 6 bases from J, leaving 17 bases between. The CDR3 loop reads CATEEASADTQYF. Here the CDR3 DNA reads TGTGCCACCGAGGAGGCTTCGGCGGATACGCAGTATTTT.

The chain uses TRBV6-6 and TRBJ2-7, with D perhaps matching TRBD2 (6 bases). Trimming took off 2 bases at V and 2 bases at J, with 16 bases between the two ends. This CDR3 region has 16 residues. The germline CDR1 and CDR2 sequences are MNHNY and SVGAGI (reference sequence). In DNA form, the CDR3 reads TGTGCCAGCAGTTACCTCAGAGGCGGGGCTACCTACGAGCAGTACTTC. Translating gives CASSYLRGGATYEQYF.

The rearrangement uses TRBV6-1 and TRBJ2-3; TRBD2 matches 7 bases. CDR3 length: 15 amino acids. CDR1 is MNHNS, CDR2 SASEGT, per germline. V dropped 2 bases and J dropped 0; count of bases not matched to a gene: 2. CDR3 amino acids: CASSELGLSTDTQYF. The CDR3 DNA follows: TGTGCCAGCAGTGAACTGGGACTAAGCACAGATACGCAGTATTTT.

The chain couples TRBV7-9 to TRBJ2-7; 7 bases match TRBD1. The junction had 0 bases not matched to a gene; V was cut back by 6 bases and J by 1 base. The CDR3 has 12 residues. Per germline, CDR1 SEHNR and CDR2 FQNEAQ (reference sequence). The CDR3 reads CASRGQSYEQYF. The CDR3 DNA reads as TGTGCCAGCAGGGGACAGTCCTACGAGCAGTACTTC.

This chain uses TRBV19 with TRBJ1-4, with TRBD1 matching 7 bases. The J segment lost 5 bases and the V segment lost 4 bases, leaving 7 bases of the junction unmatched. The CDR3 length is 15 residues. The germline gives CDR1 LNHDA, CDR2 SQIVND (reference sequence). Here the CDR3 reads CASSTPGTVNEKLFF. The DNA of the CDR3 is TGTGCCAGTAGTACCCCCGGGACAGTGAATGAAAAACTGTTTTTT.

J is TRBJ2-2 and V is TRBV3-1 (or the pseudogene TRBV3-2); 11 bases fit TRBD1. The trim removed 5 bases at V and 8 bases at J, leaving 7 bases unmatched. Germline V gene sequence: CDR1 LGHDT, CDR2 YNNKEL (reference sequence). This CDR3 has 15 residues. This chain's CDR3 is CASSDRDRGLGELFF. Written as DNA, the CDR3 is TGTGCCAGCAGCGACCGGGACAGGGGGTTGGGGGAGCTGTTTTTT.

The rearrangement joins TRBV9 to TRBJ1-1; the D gene is possibly TRBD1 (5 bases). Trimming left V 3 bases short and J 4 bases short, with 10 bases between. CDR1 is SGDLS, CDR2 YYNGEE, per germline. The length of the CDR3 is 13 residues. For the CDR3, the DNA is TGTGCCAGCAGCGATAGACAGTCCACTGAAGCTTTCTTT. Its protein product is CASSDRQSTEAFF.

The chain links TRBV27 to TRBJ2-3; tentatively, D is TRBD2 (5 bases). Germline CDR1 and CDR2: MNHEY and SMNVEV (reference sequence). The germline V and J ends were trimmed by 3 bases and 8 bases, with 12 bases remaining between them. The CDR3 consists of 13 residues. The CDR3 coding sequence is TGTGCCAGCAGTTTTAATCTAGCTGGTACGCAGTATTTT. This sequence encodes CASSFNLAGTQYF.

This chain uses TRBV6-5 with TRBJ1-1, with TRBD1 as a possible D gene (5 bases). Trimming removed 10 bases at V and 6 bases at J, with 18 bases between. The V gene's germline CDR1 is MNHEY and CDR2 SVGAGI. CDR3 size: 13 residues. DNA of the CDR3: TGTGCCATTGGCAGGGATGAGCTATCTGAAGCTTTCTTT. Residues: CAIGRDELSEAFF.

This chain's CDR3 is CASSARGQLYGYTF. CDR3 bases: TGTGCCAGCAGCGCTCGGGGTCAGCTTTATGGCTACACCTTC. The V and J genes are TRBV25-1 and TRBJ1-2; D not certain. V was shortened by 6 bases and J by 5 bases, with 16 bases between the two germline ends. Germline V gene sequence: CDR1 MGHDK, CDR2 SYGVNS. CDR3 length equals 14 residues.

The chain links TRBV2 to TRBJ2-2; 7 nucleotides line up with TRBD2. The germline V gene encodes CDR1 SNHLY and CDR2 FYNNEI. V lost 6 bases, J lost 2 bases, and 3 bases stayed unmatched. CDR3 length equals 14 residues. The CDR3 nucleotides are TGTGCCAGCAGACTAGCGTCAAACACCGGGGAGCTGTTTTTT. Translating gives CASRLASNTGELFF.

This rearrangement joins TRBV18 to TRBJ1-1, with D possibly being TRBD1 (6 bases). The germline V and J ends were trimmed by 3 bases and 3 bases, with 14 bases remaining between them. CDR1 and CDR2 (germline): KGHSH, LQKENI. This CDR3 is 15 amino acids long. CDR3 DNA sequence: TGTGCCAGCTCACCGCTAAAAGGGGGTCACACTGAAGCTTTCTTT. It is translated as CASSPLKGGHTEAFF.

The rearrangement uses TRBV2 and TRBJ1-4; D gene unclear. Germline values: CDR1 SNHLY, CDR2 FYNNEI. V lost 6 bases, J lost 8 bases, and 16 bases lay in between. The CDR3 has 14 amino acids. CDR3 sequence (DNA): TGTGCCAGCAGAAGTTCCTCAGGAGGGGAAAAACTGTTTTTT. This gives the protein CASRSSSGGEKLFF. Variable domain in full (rest from reference TRBV2 and TRBJ1-4): EPEVTQTPSHQVTQMGQEVILRCVPISNHLYFYWYRQILGQKVEFLVSFYNNEISEKSEIFDDQFSVERPDGSNFTLKIRSTKLEDSAMYFCASRSSSGGEKLFFGSGTQLSVL.

This clone was seen only a few times. The CDR3: CASSVLAGGVWEQYF. In DNA form, the CDR3 reads TGCGCCAGCAGTGTTCTAGCGGGGGGGGTCTGGGAGCAGTACTTC. This chain uses TRBV10-2 with TRBJ2-7; 12 bases agree with TRBD2. The CDR3 spans 15 residues. Per the germline V gene, CDR1 is WSHSY and CDR2 is SAAADI. V trimming: 4 bases; J trimming: 7 bases; junction bases outside the gene matches: 8.

This chain uses TRBV18 with TRBJ2-7; possibly TRBD1 for D (6 bases). The CDR3 runs to 13 residues. V shed 1 base and J shed 6 bases, with 10 bases lying between them. Germline V gene data show CDR1 as KGHSH and CDR2 as LQKENI. The DNA for the CDR3 is TGTGCCAGCTCACCACAACAGGGAAGCGAGCAGTACTTC. Its translation is CASSPQQGSEQYF. Full variable domain (outside the CDR3, taken from reference TRBV18 and TRBJ2-7): NAGVMQNPRHLVRRRGQEARLRCSPMKGHSHVYWYRQLPEEGLKFMVYLQKENIIDESGMPKERFSAEFPKEGPSILRIQQVVRGDSAAYFCASSPQQGSEQYFGPGTRLTVT.

This sequence joins TRBV6-2 or TRBV6-3 and TRBJ2-3; TRBD1 aligns across 9 bases. The length of the CDR3 is 16 residues. Germline V gene sequence: CDR1 MNHEY, CDR2 SVGEGT. Unmatched junction bases numbered 6, after V lost 5 bases and J lost 0 bases. CDR3 loop: CASSTFGTGSTDTQYF. For the CDR3, the DNA is TGTGCCAGCAGTACCTTCGGGACAGGGAGCACAGATACGCAGTATTTT.

The genes are TRBV11-2 and TRBJ2-7; 9 positions match TRBD2. This CDR3 is 15 amino acids long. V lost 0 bases to trimming and J lost 6 bases; unmatched junction nucleotides: 6. The germline V gene has CDR1 SGHAT and CDR2 FQNNGV. CDR3 protein: CASSLEPAGGLEQYF. As DNA, the CDR3 is TGTGCCAGCAGCTTAGAACCAGCGGGGGGTCTCGAGCAGTACTTC.

The chain joins TRBV5-5 to TRBJ2-3; tentative D call: TRBD2 (6 bases). V shed 4 bases and J shed 4 bases, with 22 bases lying between them. This CDR3 region has 17 residues. Germline values: CDR1 SGHKS, CDR2 YYEKEE (reference sequence). The CDR3 loop is CASSAGTHALLADTQYF. The CDR3 bases are TGTGCCAGCAGCGCCGGGACTCACGCCCTCCTGGCAGATACGCAGTATTTT.

This chain joins TRBV4-2 and TRBJ2-5; possible D gene TRBD1, 6 bases. The CDR3 has 17 residues. With 0 bases removed from V and 0 bases from J, the gap between germline ends came to 14 bases. Looked up from germline, CDR1 is LGHNA and CDR2 is YNFKEQ. CDR3 in amino acids: CASSQDLGQNNQETQYF. Written as DNA, the CDR3 is TGTGCCAGCAGCCAAGACCTCGGACAGAACAACCAAGAGACCCAGTACTTC.

The gene calls are TRBV5-4 and TRBJ2-5; 8 positions agree with TRBD2. The CDR3 spans 17 residues. Unmatched junction bases numbered 12, after V lost 4 bases and J lost 1 base. In germline, CDR1 is SGHNT, CDR2 YYREEE (reference sequence). CDR3 sequence reads: CASSPGRASGFQETQYF. The CDR3 DNA sequence: TGTGCCAGCAGCCCTGGGAGGGCTAGCGGGTTCCAAGAGACCCAGTACTTC.

The chain uses TRBV4-1 and TRBJ1-4; 7 nucleotides match TRBD1. The trim removed 4 bases at V and 1 base at J, leaving 9 bases unmatched. There are 17 residues in the CDR3. Germline V lookup: CDR1 MGHRA, CDR2 YSYEKL. CDR3 loop: CASSPVGRGRTNEKLFF. The CDR3 region has the DNA TGCGCCAGCAGCCCCGTGGGCAGGGGGAGAACTAATGAAAAACTGTTTTTT.

The chain employs TRBV4-1 and TRBJ1-1; tentative D call: TRBD1 (6 bases). The CDR3 has 14 residues. Per the germline V gene, CDR1 is MGHRA and CDR2 is YSYEKL. The V end was cut by 0 bases, the J end by 5 bases, with 10 bases between. DNA for the CDR3: TGCGCCAGCAGCCAAGAAGCGGGGGCTACTGAAGCTTTCTTT. Its protein is CASSQEAGATEAFF.

The rearrangement uses TRBV11-3 and TRBJ2-3; TRBD1 matches at 8 bases. Germline V lookup: CDR1 SGHNT, CDR2 YENEEA. The J segment lost 2 bases and the V segment lost 8 bases, leaving 9 bases of the junction unmatched. CDR3 length: 15 residues. The CDR3 protein is CASGHRQGPTDTQYF. CDR3 bases: TGTGCCAGCGGCCACCGACAGGGGCCCACAGATACGCAGTATTTT.

V is TRBV5-1 and J is TRBJ2-5, with D possibly being TRBD2 (5 bases). The V end lost 3 bases, the J end lost 5 bases, and 14 bases lay between the germline ends. Germline V lookup: CDR1 SGHRS, CDR2 YFSETQ. This CDR3 region has 14 residues. The CDR3 DNA follows: TGCGCCAGCAGCTCGTCCCTAGCCAGGGAGACCCAGTACTTC. Protein product: CASSSSLARETQYF.

The CDR3 nucleotides read TGTGCCAGCGAAAACCCCTTAAACGGGGGGGTTATCGGGGAGCTGTTTTTT. Translating gives CASENPLNGGVIGELFF. This sequence joins TRBV9 and TRBJ2-2; TRBD2 matches at 8 bases. Germline assignment: CDR1 SGDLS and CDR2 YYNGEE. V shed 7 bases and J 7 bases; nucleotides not matched to a gene: 18. The CDR3 is 17 residues long.

This chain joins TRBV7-9 and TRBJ1-2, with a tentative D call TRBD1 (6 bases). Germline lookup yields CDR1 SEHNR and CDR2 FQNEAQ (reference sequence). Trimming left V 1 base short and J 5 bases short, with 8 bases between. CDR3 length: 13 amino acids. DNA of the CDR3: TGTGCCAGCAGCTTAGGGGGGCCATATGGCTACACCTTC. Translating gives CASSLGGPYGYTF.